This TCR beta chain was captured by sequencing in a study of control samples from healthy donors and cancer patients. Produced via immunoSEQ multiplex PCR; TCRdb's table is partial and in-frame only. The sample records roughly 200,000 clones, about 93% being singletons. Germline values: CDR1 SGHVS, CDR2 FQNEAQ. CDR3 size: 12 residues. Trimming pared 2 bases from V and 8 bases from J, leaving 4 bases between. The clonotype comes from a man in his late teens or twenties in good health. V is TRBV7-8 and J is TRBJ1-6; D is ambiguous. The sample taken for sequencing was blood. For the CDR3, the DNA is TGTGCCAGCAGCTTAAAGGATTCACCCCTCCACTTT. It translates to CASSLKDSPLHF.